This T cell receptor beta chain appears in the sequencing data of a study of shared clonotypes between healthy human individuals. Background on the study: There were three CD4 naive, three CD4 memory, two CD8 naive and one CD8 memory plates per donor.

TCRdb's copy holds only in-frame clones and misses some; the assay was immunoSEQ multiplex PCR. The data show around 700,000 clones, less than 80% seen once. Investigators divided CD4+ cells into CD45RA+ naive and CD45RA-negative memory subsets. CDR1 is MNHNS, CDR2 SASEGT, per germline. Between the trimmed V and J ends, which lost 11 bases and 0 bases, there was a span of 17 bases. The CDR3 loop spans 15 amino acids. V is TRBV6-1 and J is TRBJ1-3, with TRBD1 as a possible D gene (5 bases). The sequenced sample consisted of memory CD4+ T cells sorted from blood. The subset was: CD45RA-negative fraction. This receptor was obtained from a woman in her twenties or thirties in good health. The CDR3 reads CAGRTGAISGNTIYF. The CDR3, as DNA: TGTGCCGGACGGACCGGGGCGATCTCTGGAAACACCATATATTTT.